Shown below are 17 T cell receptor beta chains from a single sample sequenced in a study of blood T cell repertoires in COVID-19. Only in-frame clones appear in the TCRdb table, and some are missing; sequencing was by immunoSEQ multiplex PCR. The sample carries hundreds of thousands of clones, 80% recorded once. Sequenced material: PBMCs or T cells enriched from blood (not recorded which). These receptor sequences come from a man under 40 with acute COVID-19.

CDR3 amino acids: CASSGDRVIPQHF. The CDR3 nucleotides are TGCGCCAGCAGTGGGGACAGGGTGATACCCCAGCATTTT. The rearrangement joins TRBV10-2 to TRBJ1-5; 9 bases match TRBD1. The CDR3 has 13 amino acids. Per the germline V gene, CDR1 is WSHSY and CDR2 is SAAADI. J gave up 10 bases and V 4 bases, and 5 bases lay outside the gene matches.

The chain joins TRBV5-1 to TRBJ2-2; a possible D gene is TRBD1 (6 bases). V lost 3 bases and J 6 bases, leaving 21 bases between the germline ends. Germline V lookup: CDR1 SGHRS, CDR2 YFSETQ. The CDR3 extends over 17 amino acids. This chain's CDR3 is CASSWTAPEPRAGELFF. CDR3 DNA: TGCGCCAGCAGCTGGACAGCCCCGGAGCCACGGGCCGGGGAGCTGTTTTTT. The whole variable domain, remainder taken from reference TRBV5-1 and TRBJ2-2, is KAGVTQTPRYLIKTRGQQVTLSCSPISGHRSVSWYQQTPGQGLQFLFEYFSETQRNKGNFPGRFSGRQFSNSRSEMNVSTLELGDSALYLCASSWTAPEPRAGELFFGEGSRLTVL.

CDR3 amino acids: CASSKVKDRVTYNEQFF. CDR3 DNA sequence: TGTGCCAGTAGTAAGGTAAAAGACAGGGTCACCTACAATGAGCAGTTCTTC. The rearrangement uses TRBV19 and TRBJ2-1; TRBD1 aligns across 7 bases. The CDR3 loop spans 17 amino acids. Trimming at V came to 4 bases and at J to 2 bases, leaving 11 bases not matched to a gene. From germline, CDR1 is LNHDA and CDR2 SQIVND (reference sequence).

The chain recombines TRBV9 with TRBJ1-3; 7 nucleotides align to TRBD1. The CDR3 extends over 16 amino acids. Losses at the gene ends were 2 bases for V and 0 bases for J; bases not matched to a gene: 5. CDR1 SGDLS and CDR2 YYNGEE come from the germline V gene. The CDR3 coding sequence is TGTGCCAGCAGCGTCGACAGGGCTCTCTCTGGAAACACCATATATTTT. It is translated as CASSVDRALSGNTIYF.

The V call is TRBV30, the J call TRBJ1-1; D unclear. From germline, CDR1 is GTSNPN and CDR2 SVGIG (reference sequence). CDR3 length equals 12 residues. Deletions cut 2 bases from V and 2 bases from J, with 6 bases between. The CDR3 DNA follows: TGTGCCTGGAGTCCTATAAACACTGAAGCTTTCTTT. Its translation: CAWSPINTEAFF. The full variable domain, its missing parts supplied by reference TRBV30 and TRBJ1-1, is SQTIHQWPATLVQPVGSPLSLECTVEGTSNPNLYWYRQAAGRGLQLLFYSVGIGQISSEVPQNLSASRPQDRQFILSSKKLLLSDSGFYLCAWSPINTEAFFGQGTRLTVV.

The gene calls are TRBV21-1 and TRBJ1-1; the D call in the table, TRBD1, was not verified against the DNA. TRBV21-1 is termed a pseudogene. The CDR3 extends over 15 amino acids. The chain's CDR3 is CASSTNRGMNTEAFF. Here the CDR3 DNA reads TGTGCCAGCAGCACGAACAGGGGGATGAACACTGAAGCTTTCTTT.

This CDR3 is CSVEGTGGSYEQYF. In DNA form, the CDR3 reads TGCAGCGTTGAGGGGACAGGGGGGTCCTACGAGCAGTACTTC. J is TRBJ2-7 and V is TRBV29-1, with TRBD1 matching over 11 bases. The CDR3 is made up of 14 amino acids. The J segment lost 1 base and the V segment lost 3 bases, leaving 2 bases of the junction unmatched. Germline-derived CDR1 and CDR2 are SQVTM and ANQGSEA.

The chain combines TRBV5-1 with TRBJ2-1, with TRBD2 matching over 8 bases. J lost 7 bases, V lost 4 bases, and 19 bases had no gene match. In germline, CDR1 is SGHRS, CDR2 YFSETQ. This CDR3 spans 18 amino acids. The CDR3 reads CASSPSIMGLEFLNEQFF. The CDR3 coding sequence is TGCGCCAGCAGCCCTTCCATAATGGGACTAGAGTTTCTTAATGAGCAGTTCTTC.

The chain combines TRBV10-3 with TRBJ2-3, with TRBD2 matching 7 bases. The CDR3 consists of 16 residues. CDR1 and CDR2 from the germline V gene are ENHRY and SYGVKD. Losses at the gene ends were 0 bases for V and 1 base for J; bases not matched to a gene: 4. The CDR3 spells CAISESQRGGTDTQYF. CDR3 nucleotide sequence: TGTGCCATCAGTGAGTCCCAGCGGGGTGGCACAGATACGCAGTATTTT.

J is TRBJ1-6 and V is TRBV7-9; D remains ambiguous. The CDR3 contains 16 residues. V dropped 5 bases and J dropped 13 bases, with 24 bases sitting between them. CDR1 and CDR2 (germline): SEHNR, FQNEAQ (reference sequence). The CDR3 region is CASSPRSTLLAMPLHF. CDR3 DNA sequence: TGTGCCAGCAGCCCCCGTTCGACATTGTTGGCTATGCCCCTCCACTTT. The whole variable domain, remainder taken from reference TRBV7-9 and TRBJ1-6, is DTGVSQNPRHKITKRGQNVTFRCDPISEHNRLYWYRQTLGQGPEFLTYFQNEAQLEKSRLLSDRFSAERPKGSFSTLEIQRTEQGDSAMYLCASSPRSTLLAMPLHFGNGTRLTVT.

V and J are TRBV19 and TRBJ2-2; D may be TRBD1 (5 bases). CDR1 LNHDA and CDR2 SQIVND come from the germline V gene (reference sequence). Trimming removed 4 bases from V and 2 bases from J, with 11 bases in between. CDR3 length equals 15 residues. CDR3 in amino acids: CASSTSTGNTGELFF. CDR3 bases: TGTGCCAGTAGTACCTCCACAGGAAACACCGGGGAGCTGTTTTTT.

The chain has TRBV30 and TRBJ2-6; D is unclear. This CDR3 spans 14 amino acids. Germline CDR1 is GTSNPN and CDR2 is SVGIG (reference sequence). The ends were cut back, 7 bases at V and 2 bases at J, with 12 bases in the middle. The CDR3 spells CASTPGAGANVLTF. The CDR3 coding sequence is TGTGCCTCTACGCCTGGAGCTGGGGCCAACGTCCTGACTTTC.

The CDR3 DNA reads TGTGCCAGCAGCCGGGAGTCCGGGGGTGGCTACACCTTC. Protein sequence: CASSRESGGGYTF. V and J are TRBV7-2 and TRBJ1-2, with D tentatively TRBD1 (5 bases). The CDR3 has 13 residues. V lost 5 bases and J 7 bases, leaving 14 bases between the germline ends. Germline V gene data show CDR1 as SGHTA and CDR2 as FQGNSA.

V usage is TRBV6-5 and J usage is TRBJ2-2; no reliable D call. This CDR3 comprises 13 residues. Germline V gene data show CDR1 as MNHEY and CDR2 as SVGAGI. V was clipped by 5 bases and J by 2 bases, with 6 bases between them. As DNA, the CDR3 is TGTGCCAGCAGTCCAATTAACACCGGGGAGCTGTTTTTT. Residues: CASSPINTGELFF.

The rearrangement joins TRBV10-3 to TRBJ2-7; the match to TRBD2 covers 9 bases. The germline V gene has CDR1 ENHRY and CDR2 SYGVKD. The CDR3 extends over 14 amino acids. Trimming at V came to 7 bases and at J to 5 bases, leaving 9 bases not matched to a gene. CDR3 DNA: TGTGCCATCACCCGACTAGCGGTAACGGACGAGCAGTACTTC. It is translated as CAITRLAVTDEQYF.

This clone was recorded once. CDR3 residues: CASRTTGSSYGYTF. DNA for the CDR3: TGCGCCAGCCGTACAACGGGATCATCTTATGGCTACACCTTC. The chain carries TRBV10-2 and TRBJ1-2, with no clear D. Germline assignment: CDR1 WSHSY and CDR2 SAAADI. V dropped 8 bases and J dropped 5 bases, with 18 bases sitting between them. The CDR3 totals 14 residues.

The CDR3 region has the DNA TGCGCCAGCAGTCAACCAATCGTAATGGTGCTAGCGGGGCCCAAAAACATTCAGTACTTC. Amino acid sequence: CASSQPIVMVLAGPKNIQYF. This sequence joins TRBV23-1 and TRBJ2-4; 9 nucleotides align to TRBD2. TRBV23-1 is treated as an ORF (open reading frame) with a function not yet certain. The CDR3 covers 20 residues. With V trimmed by 2 bases and J by 2 bases, 16 bases remained unmatched.